The 2 T cell receptor beta chains reported below all come from one sample, sequenced in a study of T-cell reconstitution after alpha-beta-depleted transplantation in children. Preparation of the TCRbeta library was carried out with unique molecular identifiers. MiXCR, applied by TCRdb to the PCR reads, yields one record per CDR3 protein. This sample has around 230,000 distinct CDR3 sequences, with around a sixth found just once. The source material was PBMCs, mostly from graft donor cells, sampled 360 days after TCRalphabeta/CD19-depleted stem cell transplant. The receptors come from a male patient between 2 and 10 years old who had a stem cell transplant for acute lymphoblastic leukemia, so the T cells may come from the graft donor.

There are a few counts of this clonotype. This chain uses TRBV29-1 with TRBJ1-1; D not resolved. Germline CDR1 and CDR2: SQVTM and ANQGSEA. The CDR3 is 13 residues long. Trimming took 4 bases from V and 2 from J, leaving 11 bases between them. The CDR3 spells CSVVGQVNTEAFF. The DNA of the CDR3 is TGCAGCGTTGTAGGCCAGGTCAACACTGAAGCTTTCTTT. The variable domain in full, with the rest retrieved from reference TRBV29-1 and TRBJ1-1, is SAVISQKPSRDICQRGTSLTIQCQVDSQVTMMFWYRQQPGQSLTLIATANQGSEATYESGFVIDKFPISRPNLTFSTLTVSNMSPEDSSIYLCSVVGQVNTEAFFGQGTRLTVV.

There are a few counts of this clonotype. The chain couples TRBV28 to TRBJ2-5; D is unresolved. This CDR3 is built from 14 residues. V lost 2 bases and J lost 0, with 7 bases in between. The germline V gene encodes CDR1 MDHEN and CDR2 SYDVKM. DNA for the CDR3: TGTGCCAGCAGTTTAATACCAGACCAAGAGACCCAGTACTTC. This translates into CASSLIPDQETQYF.